These T cell receptor beta chains were read from a single sample in a study of shared clonotypes between healthy human individuals. Sequenced by immunoSEQ multiplex PCR; TCRdb stores in-frame clones only, minus some. The data show roughly 2,000,000 clones, roughly 94% seen once. Sequenced sample: naive CD8+ T cells sorted from blood. These TCRs come from a man in his late teens or twenties in good health. Each CDR3 is given with its conserved first and last residue.

v_call	j_call	cdr3_aa
TRBV5-4	TRBJ2-3	CASSFDGRTWYF
TRBV2	TRBJ2-7	CASSEGGGTRYEQYF
TRBV2	TRBJ2-7	CASSDRGANYEQYF
TRBV30	TRBJ2-1	CAWSVEGLAGEEDEQFF
TRBV27	TRBJ1-5	CATRQNSNQPQHF
TRBV5-4	TRBJ2-5	CASSLALRGETQYF
TRBV5-5	TRBJ2-2	CASSFGTGNTGELFF
TRBV18	TRBJ2-7	CASQTGEDSYEQYF
TRBV6-6	TRBJ2-7	CASSNLKDSYEQYF
TRBV6-5	TRBJ1-1	CASSYGTGSMNTEAFF
TRBV15	TRBJ1-2	CATYEGVGYGYTF
TRBV4-3	TRBJ1-5	CASSQDRDRNQPQHF
TRBV25-1	TRBJ2-7	CASSGPQDYSYEQYF
TRBV7-9	TRBJ2-2	CASSGTGGEGELFF
TRBV6-4	TRBJ1-1	CASRETENTEAFF
TRBV7-9	TRBJ1-5	CASSLRGQPQHF
TRBV27	TRBJ2-7	CASSLSGPGGEAHEQYF
TRBV5-1	TRBJ2-3	CASSLTFSGGSPSTDTQYF
TRBV27	TRBJ2-3	CASSRGGLAGTDTQYF
TRBV30	TRBJ2-1	CAWRLQGASDEQFF
TRBV5-6	TRBJ2-1	CASSFPSGGDNEQFF
TRBV6-6	TRBJ2-2	CASSWSGNGELFF
TRBV6-5	TRBJ1-1	CASSTGEGAFF
TRBV7-9	TRBJ2-2	CASSLGLAVTGELFF
TRBV13	TRBJ2-7	CASSRGPYEQYF
TRBV30	TRBJ2-7	CAWAEGTEPYEQYF
TRBV27	TRBJ2-5	CASSPGTPRGETQYF
TRBV5-1	TRBJ2-1	CASSLVGGLYNEQFF
TRBV9	TRBJ2-5	CASSAGTGEETQYF
TRBV6-1	TRBJ1-1	CASSEAPGGLGYTEAFF
TRBV5-6	TRBJ2-3	CASSQYGMSTDTQYF
TRBV6-1	TRBJ2-7	CASSEPRGAYEQYF
TRBV11-1	TRBJ2-2	CASSLVRGTGELFF
TRBV7-9	TRBJ2-3	CASSRQGGADTQYF
TRBV4-1	TRBJ1-2	CASSQDWDGYGYTF
TRBV7-9	TRBJ2-1	CASSGSGRNEQFF
TRBV5-3	TRBJ1-2	CARSLSSSRNYGYTF
TRBV6-6	TRBJ2-3	CASSLGGQGGPDTQYF
TRBV7-2	TRBJ2-7	CASSFYGQGTYEQYF
TRBV5-1	TRBJ2-1	CASSLRGLAGGWVEQFF
TRBV10-3	TRBJ1-5	CAISPTGGEGQPQHF